The entry that follows covers one T cell receptor beta chain sequence. The sample belongs to a study of T-cell memory formation after mild COVID-19. TCRdb re-called the 5' RACE reads with MiXCR, one entry per CDR3 protein. The data show approximately 480,000 distinct CDR3 sequences, 15% to 20% seen once. V lost 5 bases, J lost 0 bases, and 4 bases stayed unmatched. In germline, CDR1 is SEHNR, CDR2 FQNEAQ (reference sequence). This CDR3 is built from 18 residues. The origin of this receptor is an adult woman who had mild COVID-19 (a few samples of this study predate the infection). Cell type and time point are not known. The V call is TRBV7-9, the J call TRBJ2-6; 13 nucleotides match TRBD2. The sequencing input was PBMCs or a T cell subset sorted from them (not recorded which). The CDR3: CASSPRTSGSSGANVLTF. In nucleotides, the CDR3 is TGTGCCAGCAGCCCGAGGACTAGCGGGAGCTCTGGGGCCAACGTCCTGACTTTC.